Listed here are 5 T cell receptor beta chains from one sample, sequenced in a study of shared T cell receptors in the human thymus. The method was immunoSEQ multiplex PCR; TCRdb's version includes in-frame clones alone and lacks a portion of them. This sample has 600,000 to 900,000 clones, with 80% to 90% found just once. These data also formed part of another study, on human thymus T cells.

Sequenced material: thymocytes. The receptors come from a girl under three years old with a congenital heart defect.

The genes are TRBV2 and TRBJ2-1, with 10 positions matching TRBD2. This CDR3 is 14 amino acids long. The ends lost 5 bases at V and 8 bases at J; junction bases unmatched: 6. Germline V gives CDR1 SNHLY, CDR2 FYNNEI. CDR3 DNA sequence: TGTGCCAGCAGTTTAGCGGGGGGCAGCTATGAGCAGTTCTTC. Its translation: CASSLAGGSYEQFF.

This chain links TRBV28 with TRBJ1-4; possible D gene TRBD1, 6 bases. From germline, CDR1 is MDHEN and CDR2 SYDVKM. V lost 6 bases and J lost 1, with 15 bases in between. This CDR3 has 16 residues. CDR3: CASRGGGRGTNEKLFF. As DNA, the CDR3 is TGTGCCAGCAGGGGAGGGGGGCGAGGAACTAATGAAAAACTGTTTTTT.

The V gene is TRBV9, the J gene TRBJ1-4; maybe TRBD1 (6 bases). CDR3 size: 14 residues. Germline CDR1 is SGDLS and CDR2 is YYNGEE. Trimming left V 4 bases short and J 4 bases short, with 11 bases between. For the CDR3, the DNA is TGTGCCAGCAGCCCCCAGGGGTTTAATGAAAAACTGTTTTTT. Its translation: CASSPQGFNEKLFF.

In DNA form, the CDR3 reads TGTGCCAGCAGTTTTATTGGGCCACAGGGGGCGCTTGAAGCTTTCTTT. Protein: CASSFIGPQGALEAFF. V gene TRBV27 combines with J gene TRBJ1-1; TRBD1 agrees at 9 bases. The germline V gene encodes CDR1 MNHEY and CDR2 SMNVEV (reference sequence). V lost 3 bases and J lost 7; bases outside the gene matches: 12. CDR3 size: 16 residues.

V usage is TRBV5-8 and J usage is TRBJ1-5; D ambiguous. This CDR3 is 12 amino acids long. Germline CDR1 and CDR2: SGHTS and YDEGEE. V was pared by 0 bases and J by 8 bases, with 6 bases between. The CDR3 nucleotides are TGTGCCAGCAGCTTGGCCGGGGAGCCCCAGCATTTT. Protein product: CASSLAGEPQHF.